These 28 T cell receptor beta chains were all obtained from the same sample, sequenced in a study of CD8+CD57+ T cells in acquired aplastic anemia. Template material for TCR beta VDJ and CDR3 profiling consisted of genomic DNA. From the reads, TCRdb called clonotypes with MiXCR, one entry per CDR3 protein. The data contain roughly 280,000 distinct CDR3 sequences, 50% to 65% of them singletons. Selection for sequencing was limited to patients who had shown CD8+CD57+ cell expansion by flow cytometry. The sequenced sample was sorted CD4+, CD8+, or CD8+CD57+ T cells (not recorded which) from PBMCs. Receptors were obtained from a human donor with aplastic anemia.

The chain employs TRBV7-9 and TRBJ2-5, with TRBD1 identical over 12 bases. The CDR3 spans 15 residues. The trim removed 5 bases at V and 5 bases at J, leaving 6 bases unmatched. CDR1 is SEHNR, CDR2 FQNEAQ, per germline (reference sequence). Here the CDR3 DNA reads TGTGCCAGCAGCCTAGGGACAGGGGGCGAGGAGACCCAGTACTTC. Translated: CASSLGTGGEETQYF.

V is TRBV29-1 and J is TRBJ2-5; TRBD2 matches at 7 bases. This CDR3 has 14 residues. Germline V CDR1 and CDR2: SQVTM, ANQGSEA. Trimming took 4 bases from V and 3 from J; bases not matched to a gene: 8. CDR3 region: CSVGPSGREETQYF. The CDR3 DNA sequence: TGCAGCGTTGGACCTAGCGGAAGAGAAGAGACCCAGTACTTC.

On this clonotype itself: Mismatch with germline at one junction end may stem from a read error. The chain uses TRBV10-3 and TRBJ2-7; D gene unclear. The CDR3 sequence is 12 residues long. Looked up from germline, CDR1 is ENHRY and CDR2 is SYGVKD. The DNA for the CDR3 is TGTGCCAGCAGTTACCAGGAAAGGGAGCAGTACTTC. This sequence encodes CASSYQEREQYF.

The CDR3 coding sequence is TGTGCCAGCAGCCAACTAGCGGGAGGCGAGCAGTACTTC. Translation gives CASSQLAGGEQYF. This sequence joins TRBV25-1 and TRBJ2-7; 12 nucleotides agree with TRBD2. V lost 6 bases, J lost 6 bases, and 3 bases stayed unmatched. The CDR3 length is 13 residues. Germline assignment: CDR1 MGHDK and CDR2 SYGVNS.

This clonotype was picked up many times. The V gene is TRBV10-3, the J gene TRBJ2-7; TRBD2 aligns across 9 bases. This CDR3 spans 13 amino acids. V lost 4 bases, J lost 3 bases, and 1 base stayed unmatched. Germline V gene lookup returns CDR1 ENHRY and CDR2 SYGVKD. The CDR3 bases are TGTGCCATCAGTGGTAGCGGGGGCTACGAGCAGTACTTC. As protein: CAISGSGGYEQYF.

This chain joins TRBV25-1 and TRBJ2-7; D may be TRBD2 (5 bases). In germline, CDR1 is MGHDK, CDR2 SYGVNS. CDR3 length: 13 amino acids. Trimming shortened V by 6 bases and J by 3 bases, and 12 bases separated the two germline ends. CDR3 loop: CASRNRGFYEQYF. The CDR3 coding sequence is TGTGCCAGCAGGAATCGGGGATTCTACGAGCAGTACTTC.

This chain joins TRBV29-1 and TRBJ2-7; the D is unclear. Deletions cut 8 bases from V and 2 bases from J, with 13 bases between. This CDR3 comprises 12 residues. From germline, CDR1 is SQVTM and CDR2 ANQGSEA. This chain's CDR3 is CSLASGTYEQYF. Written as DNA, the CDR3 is TGCAGCTTGGCTTCCGGTACCTACGAGCAGTACTTC.

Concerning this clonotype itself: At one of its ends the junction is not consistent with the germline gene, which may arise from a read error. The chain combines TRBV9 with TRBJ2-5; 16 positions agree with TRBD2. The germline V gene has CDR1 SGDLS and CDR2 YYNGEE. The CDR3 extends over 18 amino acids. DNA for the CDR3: TGCGCCAGCAGCTTGGGGACTAGCGGGGGGGCGGGGGCGGAGACCCAGTACTTC. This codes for CASSLGTSGGAGAETQYF.

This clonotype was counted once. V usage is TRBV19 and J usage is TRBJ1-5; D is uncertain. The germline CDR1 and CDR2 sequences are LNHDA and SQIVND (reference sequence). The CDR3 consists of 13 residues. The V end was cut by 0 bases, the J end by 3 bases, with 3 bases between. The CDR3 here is CASSIDTNQPQHF. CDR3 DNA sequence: TGTGCCAGTAGTATAGATACCAATCAGCCCCAGCATTTT.

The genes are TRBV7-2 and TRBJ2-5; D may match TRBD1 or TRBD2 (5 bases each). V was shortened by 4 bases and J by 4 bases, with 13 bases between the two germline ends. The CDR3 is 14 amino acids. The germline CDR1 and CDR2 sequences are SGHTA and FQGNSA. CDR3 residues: CASSSGTLRETQYF. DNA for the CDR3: TGTGCCAGCAGCTCCGGGACCCTGAGAGAGACCCAGTACTTC.

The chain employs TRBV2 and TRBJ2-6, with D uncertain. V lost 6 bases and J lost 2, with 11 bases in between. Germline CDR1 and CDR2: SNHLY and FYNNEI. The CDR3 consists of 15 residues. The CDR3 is CASSVTQTGANVLTF. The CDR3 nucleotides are TGTGCCAGCAGCGTGACGCAGACTGGGGCCAACGTCCTGACTTTC.

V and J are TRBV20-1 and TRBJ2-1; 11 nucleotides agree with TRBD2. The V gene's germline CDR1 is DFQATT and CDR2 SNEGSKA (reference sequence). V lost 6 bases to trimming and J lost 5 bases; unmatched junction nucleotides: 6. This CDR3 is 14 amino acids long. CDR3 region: CSAISGGANNEQFF. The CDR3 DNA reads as TGCAGTGCGATTAGCGGGGGGGCTAACAATGAGCAGTTCTTC.

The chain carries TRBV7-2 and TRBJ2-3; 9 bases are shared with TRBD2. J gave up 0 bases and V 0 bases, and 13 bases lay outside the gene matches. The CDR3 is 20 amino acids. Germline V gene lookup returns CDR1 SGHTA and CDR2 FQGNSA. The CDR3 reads CASSLAPSGDPPFSTDTQYF. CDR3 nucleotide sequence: TGTGCCAGCAGCTTAGCGCCTAGCGGGGACCCTCCCTTTAGCACAGATACGCAGTATTTT.

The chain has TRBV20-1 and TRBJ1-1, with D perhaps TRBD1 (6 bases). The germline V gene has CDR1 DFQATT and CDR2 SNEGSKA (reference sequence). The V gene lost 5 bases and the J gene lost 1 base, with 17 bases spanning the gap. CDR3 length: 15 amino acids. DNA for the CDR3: TGCAGTGCTGCACCCTGGACAGTCCAGAACACTGAAGCTTTCTTT. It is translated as CSAAPWTVQNTEAFF.

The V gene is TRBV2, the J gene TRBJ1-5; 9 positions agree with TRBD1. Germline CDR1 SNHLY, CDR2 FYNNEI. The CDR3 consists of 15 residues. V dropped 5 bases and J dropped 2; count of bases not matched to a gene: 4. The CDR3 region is CASSTQGAGNQPQHF. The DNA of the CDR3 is TGTGCCAGCAGTACACAGGGGGCCGGCAATCAGCCCCAGCATTTT.

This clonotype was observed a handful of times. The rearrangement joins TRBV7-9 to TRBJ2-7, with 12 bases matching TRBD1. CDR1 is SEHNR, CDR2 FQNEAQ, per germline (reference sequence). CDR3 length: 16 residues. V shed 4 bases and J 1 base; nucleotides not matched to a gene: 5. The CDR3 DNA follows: TGTGCCAGCAGCTCCGGGACAGGGGGCGAGTCCTACGAGCAGTACTTC. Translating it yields CASSSGTGGESYEQYF.

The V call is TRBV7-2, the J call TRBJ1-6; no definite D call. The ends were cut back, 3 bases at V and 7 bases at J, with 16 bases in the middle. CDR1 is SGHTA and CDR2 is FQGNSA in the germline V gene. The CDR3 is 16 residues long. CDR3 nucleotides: TGTGCCAGCAGCTTCGGGGATCACAAACCGAATTCACCCCTCCACTTT. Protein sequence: CASSFGDHKPNSPLHF.

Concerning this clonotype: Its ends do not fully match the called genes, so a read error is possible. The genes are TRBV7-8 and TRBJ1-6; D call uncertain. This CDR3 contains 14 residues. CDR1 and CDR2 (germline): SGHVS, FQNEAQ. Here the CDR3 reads CASSQDPGSSPLHF. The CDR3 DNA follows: TGCGCCAGCAGCCAAGATCCGGGCAGTTCACCCCTCCACTTT.

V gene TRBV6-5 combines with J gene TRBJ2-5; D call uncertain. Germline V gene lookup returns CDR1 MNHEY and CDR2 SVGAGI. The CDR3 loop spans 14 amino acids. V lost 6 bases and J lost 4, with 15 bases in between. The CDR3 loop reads CASRSGATGETQYF. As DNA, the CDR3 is TGTGCCAGCAGATCAGGAGCGACGGGAGAGACCCAGTACTTC.

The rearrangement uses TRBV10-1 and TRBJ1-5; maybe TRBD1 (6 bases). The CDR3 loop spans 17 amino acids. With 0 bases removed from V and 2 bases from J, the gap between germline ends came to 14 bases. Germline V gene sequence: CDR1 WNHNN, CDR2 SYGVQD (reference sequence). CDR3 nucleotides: TGCGCCAGCAGTGAGTCGAGGGGGGCTCTTTGCAATCAGCCCCAGCATTTT. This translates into CASSESRGALCNQPQHF.

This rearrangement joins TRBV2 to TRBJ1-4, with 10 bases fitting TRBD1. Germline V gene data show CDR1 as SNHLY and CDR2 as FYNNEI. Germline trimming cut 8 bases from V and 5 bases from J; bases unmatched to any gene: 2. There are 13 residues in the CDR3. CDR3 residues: CASRTGGNEKLFF. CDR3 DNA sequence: TGTGCCAGCCGGACAGGGGGAAATGAAAAACTGTTTTTT.

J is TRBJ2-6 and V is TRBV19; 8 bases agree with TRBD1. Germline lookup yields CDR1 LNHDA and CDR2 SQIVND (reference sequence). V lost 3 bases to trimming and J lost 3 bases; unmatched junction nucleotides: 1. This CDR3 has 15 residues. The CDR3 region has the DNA TGTGCCAGTAGTATGGGGACAGGTGGGGCCAACGTCCTGACTTTC. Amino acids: CASSMGTGGANVLTF. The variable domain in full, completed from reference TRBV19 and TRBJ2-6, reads DGGITQSPKYLFRKEGQNVTLSCEQNLNHDAMYWYRQDPGQGLRLIYYSQIVNDFQKGDIAEGYSVSREKKESFPLTVTSAQKNPTAFYLCASSMGTGGANVLTFGAGSRLTVL.

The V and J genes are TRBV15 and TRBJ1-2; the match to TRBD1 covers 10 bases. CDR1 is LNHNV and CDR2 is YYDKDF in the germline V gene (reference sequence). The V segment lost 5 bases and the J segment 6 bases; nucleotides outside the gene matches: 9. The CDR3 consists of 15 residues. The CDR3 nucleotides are TGTGCCACCAGCTCATTGACGACAGGGGGCAATGGCTACACCTTC. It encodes CATSSLTTGGNGYTF.

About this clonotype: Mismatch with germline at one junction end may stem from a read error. The CDR3 DNA sequence: TGTGCCAGCAGCTTATCTACCGGGGCCCAAGAGACCCAATACTTC. Translated: CASSLSTGAQETQYF. V and J are TRBV7-7 and TRBJ2-5, with D perhaps given as TRBD1 or TRBD2 (5 bases each). This CDR3 is 15 amino acids long. CDR1 and CDR2 (germline): SSHAT, FNYEAQ (reference sequence).

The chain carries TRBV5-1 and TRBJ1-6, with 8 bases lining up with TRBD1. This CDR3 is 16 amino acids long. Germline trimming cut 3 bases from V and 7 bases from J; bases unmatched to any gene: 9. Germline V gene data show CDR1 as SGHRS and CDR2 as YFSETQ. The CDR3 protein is CASSSTGDIGNSPLHF. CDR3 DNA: TGCGCCAGCAGCTCGACAGGGGATATTGGGAATTCACCCCTCCACTTT.

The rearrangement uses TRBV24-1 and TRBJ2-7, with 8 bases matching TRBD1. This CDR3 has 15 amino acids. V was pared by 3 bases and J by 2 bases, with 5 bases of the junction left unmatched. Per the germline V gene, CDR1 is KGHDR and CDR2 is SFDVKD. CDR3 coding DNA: TGTGCCACCAGTGATGTGACAGGGGACGCCTACGAGCAGTACTTC. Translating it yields CATSDVTGDAYEQYF.

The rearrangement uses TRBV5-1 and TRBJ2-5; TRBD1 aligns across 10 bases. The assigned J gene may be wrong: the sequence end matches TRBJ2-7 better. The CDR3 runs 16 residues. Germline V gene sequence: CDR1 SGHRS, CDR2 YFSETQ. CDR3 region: CASSLWRDRGQYEQYF. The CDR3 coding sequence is TGCGCCAGCAGCTTGTGGCGGGACAGGGGTCAGTACGAGCAGTACTTC.

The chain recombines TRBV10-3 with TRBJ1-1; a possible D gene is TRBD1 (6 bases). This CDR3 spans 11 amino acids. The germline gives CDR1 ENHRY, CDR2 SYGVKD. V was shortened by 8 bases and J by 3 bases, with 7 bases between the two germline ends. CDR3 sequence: CAISGDTEAFF. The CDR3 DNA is TGTGCCATCTCAGGGGACACTGAAGCTTTCTTT.